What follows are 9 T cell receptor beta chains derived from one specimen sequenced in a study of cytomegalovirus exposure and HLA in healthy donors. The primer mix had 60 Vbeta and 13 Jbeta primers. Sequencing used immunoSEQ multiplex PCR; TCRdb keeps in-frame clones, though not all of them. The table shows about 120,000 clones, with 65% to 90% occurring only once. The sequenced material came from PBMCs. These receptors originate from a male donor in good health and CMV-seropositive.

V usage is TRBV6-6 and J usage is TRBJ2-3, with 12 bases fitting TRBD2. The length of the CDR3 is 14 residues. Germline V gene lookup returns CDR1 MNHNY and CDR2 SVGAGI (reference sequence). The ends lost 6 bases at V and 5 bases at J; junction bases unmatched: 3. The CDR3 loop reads CASRPLAGGDTQYF. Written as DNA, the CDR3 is TGTGCCAGCAGACCACTAGCGGGAGGAGATACGCAGTATTTT.

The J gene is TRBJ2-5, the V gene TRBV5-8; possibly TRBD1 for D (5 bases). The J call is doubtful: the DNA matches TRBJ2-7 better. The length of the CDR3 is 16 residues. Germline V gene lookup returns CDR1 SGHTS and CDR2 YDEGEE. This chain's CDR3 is CASSLEGQGAFHEQYF. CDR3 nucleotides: TGTGCCAGCAGCTTGGAGGGGCAGGGCGCTTTCCACGAGCAGTACTTC.

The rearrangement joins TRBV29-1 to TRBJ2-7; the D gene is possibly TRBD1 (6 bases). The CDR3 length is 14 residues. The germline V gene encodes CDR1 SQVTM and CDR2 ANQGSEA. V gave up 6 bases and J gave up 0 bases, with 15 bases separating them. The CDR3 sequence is CSVVTGVLSYEQYF. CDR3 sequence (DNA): TGCAGCGTGGTGACAGGAGTCCTCTCCTACGAGCAGTACTTC.

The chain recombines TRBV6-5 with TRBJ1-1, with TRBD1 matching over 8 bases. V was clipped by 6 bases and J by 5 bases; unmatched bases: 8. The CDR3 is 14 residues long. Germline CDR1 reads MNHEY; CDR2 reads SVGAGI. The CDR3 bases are TGTGCCAGCAGCCGGACAGGGCGGGATACTGAAGCTTTCTTT. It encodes CASSRTGRDTEAFF.

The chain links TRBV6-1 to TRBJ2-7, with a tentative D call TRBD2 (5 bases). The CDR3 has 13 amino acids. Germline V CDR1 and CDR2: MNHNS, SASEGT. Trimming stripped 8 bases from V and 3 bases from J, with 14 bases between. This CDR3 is CASSRREIYEQYF. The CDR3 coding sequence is TGTGCCAGCTCCAGAAGGGAGATCTACGAGCAGTACTTC.

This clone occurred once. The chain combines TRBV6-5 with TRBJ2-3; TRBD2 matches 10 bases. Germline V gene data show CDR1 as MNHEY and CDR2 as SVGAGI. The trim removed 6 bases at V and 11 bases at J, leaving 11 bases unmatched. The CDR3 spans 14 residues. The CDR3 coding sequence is TGTGCCAGCAGACTCGAAGCGGGAGGGCGTGGGCAGTATTTT. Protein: CASRLEAGGRGQYF.

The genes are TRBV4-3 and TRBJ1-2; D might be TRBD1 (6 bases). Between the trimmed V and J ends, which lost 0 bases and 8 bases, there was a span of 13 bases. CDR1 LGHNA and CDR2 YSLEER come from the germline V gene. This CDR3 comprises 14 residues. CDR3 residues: CASSQDQGHLGYTF. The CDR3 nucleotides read TGCGCCAGCAGCCAAGATCAGGGACATCTGGGCTACACCTTC.

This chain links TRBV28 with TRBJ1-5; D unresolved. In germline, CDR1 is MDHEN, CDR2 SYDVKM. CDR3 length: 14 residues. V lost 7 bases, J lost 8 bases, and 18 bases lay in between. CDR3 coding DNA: TGTGCCAGCATTCAGAGACCGGGAGAGGAGCCCCAGCATTTT. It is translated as CASIQRPGEEPQHF.

CDR3 in DNA: TGCGCCAGCAGCTTAAGGCCTAGCGGGAATACCTCCAATGAGCAGTTCTTC. Its protein is CASSLRPSGNTSNEQFF. The rearrangement links TRBV5-1 to TRBJ2-1; 9 positions match TRBD2. J was trimmed by 6 bases and V by 2 bases; bases with no gene match: 12. Germline CDR1 and CDR2: SGHRS and YFSETQ. The CDR3 has 17 residues.